Reported below is one TCR beta chain. Its antigen is undetermined. This entry is derived from a study of human T cells and chemical hapten exposure. In the study overall: Enrolled patients were predominantly female and had alopecia areata, totalis or universalis.

Library construction involved attaching unique molecular identifiers to individual cDNA molecules, which allowed quantitative, reproducible TCR counting. TCRdb processed the RACE reads anew with MiXCR; each CDR3 protein has one entry. The table has some 80,000 distinct CDR3 sequences, about 10% seen once; the top ten hold roughly 4.2%. Specified time point: patch test 1, 2 weeks after DPC sensitization. The treatment denotes: therapeutic diphenylcyclopropenone sensitization with weekly scalp DPC. Regarding the study as a whole: Alopecia in all donors means immunity may differ from healthy individuals. Significantly more large CDR3 similarity clusters were formed by expanded TCRs than by controls.

The V gene's germline CDR1 is ENHRY and CDR2 SYGVKD. The CDR3 has 13 amino acids. V shed 3 bases and J shed 0 bases, with 5 bases lying between them. The receptor was derived from a woman aged 45-59 years with alopecia areata. Some clones in this sample may be carry-over from other donors' samples. V gene TRBV10-3 combines with J gene TRBJ1-2, with D maybe TRBD1 (5 bases). Sequencing used whole blood, obtained in connection with sensitization to the hapten diphenylcyclopropenone (DPC). This CDR3 reads CAISEQANYGYTF. The CDR3 nucleotides read TGTGCCATCAGTGAACAGGCTAACTATGGCTACACCTTC.